A single sample gave rise to the 8 T cell receptor beta chains below, sequenced in a study of cytomegalovirus exposure and HLA in healthy donors. PCR primers comprised 60 Vbeta and 13 Jbeta primers. Sequenced by immunoSEQ multiplex PCR; TCRdb stores in-frame clones only, minus some. The sample lists about 240,000 clones; 81% were seen once. Sequences were obtained from PBMCs. The source is a woman aged 55-70 years in good health and CMV-seropositive.

This clone has just one count. This sequence joins TRBV5-4 and TRBJ1-1; perhaps TRBD1 as D (5 bases). The germline V gene encodes CDR1 SGHNT and CDR2 YYREEE (reference sequence). V was clipped by 5 bases and J by 1 base, with 12 bases between them. The CDR3 totals 14 residues. Written as DNA, the CDR3 is TGTGCCAGCAGACGACAGACCAGGAACACTGAAGCTTTCTTT. Amino acids: CASRRQTRNTEAFF. Full variable domain (outside the CDR3, taken from reference TRBV5-4 and TRBJ1-1): ETGVTQSPTHLIKTRGQQVTLRCSSQSGHNTVSWYQQALGQGPQFIFQYYREEENGRGNFPPRFSGLQFPNYSSELNVNALELDDSALYLCASRRQTRNTEAFFGQGTRLTVV.

The DNA for the CDR3 is TGCGCCAGCAGCCAACTCCGGGACAGAGCCCTTGAAGCTTTCTTT. It is translated as CASSQLRDRALEAFF. The rearrangement joins TRBV4-1 to TRBJ1-1; 7 positions match TRBD1. The germline V gene has CDR1 MGHRA and CDR2 YSYEKL. The CDR3 totals 15 residues. The J segment lost 7 bases and the V segment lost 2 bases, leaving 10 bases of the junction unmatched.

The genes are TRBV6-6 and TRBJ2-3, with D hard to call. From germline, CDR1 is MNHNY and CDR2 SVGAGI (reference sequence). This CDR3 has 14 residues. The V end lost 7 bases, the J end lost 2 bases, and 13 bases lay between the germline ends. CDR3 DNA: TGTGCCAGCAAAGGAGAGAGCCCCACAGATACGCAGTATTTT. Translating it yields CASKGESPTDTQYF.

The chain links TRBV5-1 to TRBJ2-3; TRBD2 is a possible D gene (6 bases). Trimming took off 4 bases at V and 5 bases at J, with 11 bases between the two ends. CDR1 is SGHRS, CDR2 YFSETQ, per germline. The CDR3 is 13 residues long. Here the CDR3 reads CASSKGLKDTQYF. As DNA, the CDR3 is TGCGCCAGCAGCAAGGGACTCAAAGATACGCAGTATTTT.

V and J are TRBV5-1 and TRBJ2-2, with 7 bases that match TRBD2. The CDR3 totals 13 residues. Per the germline V gene, CDR1 is SGHRS and CDR2 is YFSETQ. J gave up 7 bases and V 4 bases, and 4 bases lay outside the gene matches. The CDR3 sequence: CASSPGGGGELFF. DNA for the CDR3: TGCGCCAGCAGCCCTGGCGGGGGCGGGGAGCTGTTTTTT.

This clone was detected only a few times. The V and J genes are TRBV5-4 and TRBJ1-5, with 7 bases matching TRBD1. The CDR3 loop spans 14 amino acids. Germline CDR1 reads SGHNT; CDR2 reads YYREEE (reference sequence). Trimming took 3 bases from V and 1 from J; bases not matched to a gene: 1. DNA for the CDR3: TGTGCCAGCAGCTCGACAGGGAGCAATCAGCCCCAGCATTTT. This sequence encodes CASSSTGSNQPQHF.

Only a few counts were recorded for this clone. The chain carries TRBV7-9 and TRBJ2-7; 7 bases align to TRBD1. The CDR3 is 15 residues long. Germline V gene data show CDR1 as SEHNR and CDR2 as FQNEAQ (reference sequence). V was clipped by 4 bases and J by 3 bases; unmatched bases: 9. The CDR3 sequence: CASSSSGTVSYEQYF. Written as DNA, the CDR3 is TGTGCCAGCAGCTCCTCCGGGACAGTGAGCTACGAGCAGTACTTC.

The J gene is TRBJ2-7, the V gene TRBV5-1; TRBD1 agrees at 8 bases. The trim removed 3 bases at V and 2 bases at J, leaving 4 bases unmatched. This CDR3 is 14 amino acids long. The germline CDR1 and CDR2 sequences are SGHRS and YFSETQ. The CDR3 reads CASSSTTGAYEQYF. The CDR3 coding sequence is TGCGCCAGCAGCTCAACGACAGGGGCCTACGAGCAGTACTTC.